A single sample is the source of the 18 T cell receptor beta chains below, sequenced in a study of shared clonotypes between healthy human individuals. Clones were sequenced by immunoSEQ multiplex PCR, and TCRdb holds only the in-frame ones, with some missing. The sample yields 2 million or so clones, over 85% seen once. Naivety among CD8 cells was defined by CD45RO negativity and positive CCR7 selection, thereby excluding terminally differentiated effector memory CD45RA+ cells. The source material was naive CD8+ T cells sorted from blood. The receptors were gathered from a young man in good health.

Regarding this clone: The sample carries other DNA sequences with the same CDR3. This sequence joins TRBV5-6 and TRBJ1-1; D not certain. Trimming removed 0 bases from V and 6 bases from J, with 3 bases in between. Germline values: CDR1 SGHDT, CDR2 YYEEEE. There are 11 residues in the CDR3. CDR3 protein: CASSLGPEAFF. The DNA for the CDR3 is TGTGCCAGCAGCTTGGGTCCTGAAGCTTTCTTT.

As concerns this clone: This sample includes further DNA sequences coding for the same CDR3. This chain uses TRBV6-1 with TRBJ2-3; D gene ambiguous. Germline assignment: CDR1 MNHNS and CDR2 SASEGT. This CDR3 spans 13 amino acids. V gave up 4 bases and J gave up 0 bases, with 5 bases separating them. CDR3: CASSVPSTDTQYF. CDR3 in DNA: TGTGCCAGCAGTGTCCCTAGCACAGATACGCAGTATTTT.

This chain connects TRBV11-2 to TRBJ2-7; D uncertain. This CDR3 has 14 residues. Germline-derived CDR1 and CDR2 are SGHAT and FQNNGV. Trimming removed 0 bases at V and 3 bases at J, with 9 bases between. This CDR3 reads CASSLEMESYEQYF. The CDR3 coding sequence is TGTGCCAGCAGCTTAGAAATGGAAAGCTACGAGCAGTACTTC.

The chain uses TRBV9 and TRBJ1-2; 8 bases match TRBD1. Germline-derived CDR1 and CDR2 are SGDLS and YYNGEE. V was pared by 3 bases and J by 3 bases, with 4 bases of the junction left unmatched. This CDR3 is 14 amino acids long. The CDR3 DNA reads as TGTGCCAGCAGCGCGGGGACAGGCGACTATGGCTACACCTTC. This translates into CASSAGTGDYGYTF.

The rearrangement uses TRBV2 and TRBJ2-7; no reliable D call. The V gene's germline CDR1 is SNHLY and CDR2 FYNNEI. V was cut by 8 bases and J by 6 bases, with 14 bases left in between. The CDR3 contains 12 residues. CDR3 region: CASVISPAEQYF. The CDR3 coding sequence is TGTGCCAGCGTCATTAGCCCAGCCGAGCAGTACTTC.

This clone was recorded once. The rearrangement joins TRBV6-5 to TRBJ1-1; 9 positions match TRBD1. Germline loops: CDR1 MNHEY, CDR2 SVGAGI. The CDR3 loop spans 15 amino acids. J gave up 1 base and V 6 bases, and 6 bases lay outside the gene matches. The CDR3 DNA reads TGTGCCAGCAGCCGGCCGGGACAGGGGAACACTGAAGCTTTCTTT. It specifies CASSRPGQGNTEAFF.

About this clone: Other DNA sequences within the sample encode an identical CDR3. The CDR3 coding sequence is TGTGCCAGCAGCGTAGAAGGCGGGAGTGCAGATACGCAGTATTTT. Protein: CASSVEGGSADTQYF. The chain combines TRBV9 with TRBJ2-3; the match to TRBD2 covers 7 bases. Germline values: CDR1 SGDLS, CDR2 YYNGEE. The V segment lost 0 bases and the J segment 4 bases; nucleotides outside the gene matches: 5. The CDR3 sequence is 15 residues long.

V is TRBV5-6 and J is TRBJ2-2, with D possibly TRBD2 on 5 matching bases. The germline V gene encodes CDR1 SGHDT and CDR2 YYEEEE. The V end was cut by 2 bases, the J end by 5 bases, with 7 bases between. The CDR3 is made up of 13 amino acids. In DNA, the CDR3 is TGTGCCAGCAGCTTAAGACTAACCGGGGAGCTGTTTTTT. This encodes CASSLRLTGELFF.

The genes are TRBV5-5 and TRBJ1-2; possibly TRBD1 for D (5 bases). Trimming stripped 4 bases from V and 3 bases from J, with 19 bases between. Germline CDR1 SGHKS, CDR2 YYEKEE (reference sequence). This CDR3 is built from 16 residues. The CDR3 loop reads CASSVLPQVQDYGYTF. The CDR3 DNA follows: TGTGCCAGCAGCGTGCTCCCACAGGTTCAGGACTATGGCTACACCTTC. Full variable domain (missing parts from reference TRBV5-5 and TRBJ1-2): DAGVTQSPTHLIKTRGQQVTLRCSPISGHKSVSWYQQVLGQGPQFIFQYYEKEERGRGNFPDRFSARQFPNYSSELNVNALLLGDSALYLCASSVLPQVQDYGYTFGSGTRLTVV.

This sequence joins TRBV14 and TRBJ2-7; the D is unclear. Germline CDR1 is SGHDN and CDR2 is FVKESK. The CDR3 runs to 15 residues. Trimming cost V 1 base and J 4 bases, with 14 bases left between them. The CDR3 nucleotides read TGTGCCAGCAGCCAAGGGATGGGAACTCATTACGAGCAGTACTTC. It specifies CASSQGMGTHYEQYF.

The V call is TRBV7-3, the J call TRBJ1-1; possibly TRBD1 for D (5 bases). The V end lost 2 bases, the J end lost 8 bases, and 12 bases lay between the germline ends. The CDR3 spans 13 residues. Germline CDR1 SGHTA, CDR2 FQGTGA. In DNA, the CDR3 is TGTGCCAGCAGCTTAGGAGTGGGGGTGGAAGCTTTCTTT. It is translated as CASSLGVGVEAFF.

The chain couples TRBV5-6 to TRBJ1-4; 7 bases line up with TRBD1. Germline trimming cut 3 bases from V and 8 bases from J; bases unmatched to any gene: 13. Germline loops: CDR1 SGHDT, CDR2 YYEEEE. The CDR3 has 16 amino acids. CDR3 sequence reads: CASSYTFRQGGEKLFF. DNA of the CDR3: TGTGCCAGCAGCTACACATTTCGACAGGGTGGCGAAAAACTGTTTTTT.

The rearrangement joins TRBV30 to TRBJ1-1, with 7 bases aligning to TRBD1. The trim removed 1 base at V and 5 bases at J, leaving 13 bases unmatched. Germline-derived CDR1 and CDR2 are GTSNPN and SVGIG (reference sequence). The CDR3 has 16 residues. The CDR3 DNA sequence: TGTGCCTGGAGTGAACTGGGCCAGGGGGAGTTTACTGAAGCTTTCTTT. It is translated as CAWSELGQGEFTEAFF.

V usage is TRBV18 and J usage is TRBJ2-7; possible D gene TRBD2, 5 bases. V dropped 5 bases and J dropped 3 bases, with 11 bases sitting between them. The germline CDR1 and CDR2 sequences are KGHSH and LQKENI. The CDR3 covers 13 residues. The CDR3 protein is CASSMAGGYEQYF. The CDR3, as DNA: TGTGCCAGCTCAATGGCAGGAGGCTACGAGCAGTACTTC.

V and J are TRBV6-5 and TRBJ1-1; D remains unclear. Per germline, CDR1 MNHEY and CDR2 SVGAGI. V gave up 1 base and J gave up 2 bases, with 8 bases separating them. CDR3 size: 14 residues. CDR3 protein: CASSYFGYNTEAFF. In nucleotides, the CDR3 is TGTGCCAGCAGTTACTTTGGGTATAACACTGAAGCTTTCTTT.

This rearrangement joins TRBV10-3 to TRBJ2-1; no reliable D call. The CDR3 totals 14 residues. Trimming removed 7 bases from V and 8 bases from J, with 18 bases in between. Per the germline V gene, CDR1 is ENHRY and CDR2 is SYGVKD. CDR3 sequence (DNA): TGTGCCATCAATTCGGCTCTTACAAGCGATGAGCAGTTCTTC. It is translated as CAINSALTSDEQFF.

The genes are TRBV29-1 and TRBJ1-2; 8 bases fit TRBD1. The CDR3 has 14 amino acids. CDR1 is SQVTM, CDR2 ANQGSEA, per germline. V dropped 0 bases and J dropped 3; count of bases not matched to a gene: 3. CDR3 DNA: TGCAGCGTTGAAGATCGGACAGGGCACTATGGCTACACCTTC. It specifies CSVEDRTGHYGYTF. Variable domain in full (rest from reference TRBV29-1 and TRBJ1-2): SAVISQKPSRDICQRGTSLTIQCQVDSQVTMMFWYRQQPGQSLTLIATANQGSEATYESGFVIDKFPISRPNLTFSTLTVSNMSPEDSSIYLCSVEDRTGHYGYTFGSGTRLTVV.

CDR3 in amino acids: CASSYSKMSGNEQFF. CDR3 coding DNA: TGTGCCAGCAGTTACTCGAAAATGTCCGGGAATGAGCAGTTCTTC. The chain employs TRBV6-5 and TRBJ2-1; D gene uncertain. V was trimmed by 0 bases and J by 7 bases, leaving 13 bases between them. Germline CDR1 reads MNHEY; CDR2 reads SVGAGI. The CDR3 is 15 residues long.